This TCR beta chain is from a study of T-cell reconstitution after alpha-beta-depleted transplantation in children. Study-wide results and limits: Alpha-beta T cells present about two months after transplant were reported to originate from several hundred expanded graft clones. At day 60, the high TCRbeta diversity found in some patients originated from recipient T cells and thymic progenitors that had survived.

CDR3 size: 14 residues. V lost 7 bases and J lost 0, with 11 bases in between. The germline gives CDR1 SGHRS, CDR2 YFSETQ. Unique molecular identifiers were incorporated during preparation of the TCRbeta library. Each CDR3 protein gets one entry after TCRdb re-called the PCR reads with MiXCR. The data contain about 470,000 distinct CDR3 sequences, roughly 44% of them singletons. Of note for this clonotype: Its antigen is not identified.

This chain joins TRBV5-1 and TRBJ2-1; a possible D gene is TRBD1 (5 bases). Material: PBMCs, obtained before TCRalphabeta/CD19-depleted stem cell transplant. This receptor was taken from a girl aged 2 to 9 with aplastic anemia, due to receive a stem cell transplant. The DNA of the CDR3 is TGCGCCAGCGGGCCAGGGCCCTCCTACAATGAGCAGTTCTTC. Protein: CASGPGPSYNEQFF.